This T cell receptor beta chain was recovered during a study of blood T cell repertoires in COVID-19. Only in-frame clones appear in the TCRdb table, and some are missing; sequencing was by immunoSEQ multiplex PCR. The table has 180,000 or so clones, around 86% seen once; the top ten hold 5% to 7%. The CDR3 has 17 amino acids. V was cut by 0 bases and J by 0 bases, with 11 bases left in between. CDR1 SGHTA and CDR2 FQGTGA come from the germline V gene. The sequencing sample was made of PBMCs or T cells enriched from blood (not recorded which). This chain links TRBV7-3 with TRBJ2-2, with D possibly being TRBD2 (6 bases). The clonotype originates from a man aged 40-49 years with acute COVID-19. As DNA, the CDR3 is TGTGCCAGCAGCTTAACTCGGCGGGGTGCGAACACCGGGGAGCTGTTTTTT. This codes for CASSLTRRGANTGELFF.